This entry concerns a single T cell receptor beta chain. This sample is drawn from a study of blood T cell repertoires in COVID-19. For the study at large: The samples span acute and convalescent COVID-19 from the United States, Italy and Spain. PBMCs, B-cell-depleted T cells, or T cells were the source of the cDNA or gDNA that made up the material.

CDR3 size: 15 residues. After removal of 5 bases from V and 9 bases from J, the junction contained 6 bases not matched to a gene. The germline V gene encodes CDR1 KGHDR and CDR2 SFDVKD. As processed by the authors: Reference gene primer amplification yielded estimated nucleated cell counts. Profiled with immunoSEQ multiplex PCR; TCRdb holds only in-frame clones, not every one. The V and J calls and clone size are taken from that table; D and trimming were inferred from the DNA. The repertoire includes approximately 280,000 clones, 80% to 95% of them detected once, and 6.5% to 8% sits in the top ten. The sequence derives from a woman under 40 with COVID-19, enrolled during active disease. Sequences were obtained from peripheral blood. The chain combines TRBV24-1 with TRBJ2-1, with 13 bases that match TRBD2. CDR3: CATSVRTSGSSEQFF. The CDR3 DNA reads as TGTGCCACCAGTGTCAGGACTAGCGGGAGTTCTGAGCAGTTCTTC.